This TCR beta chain was profiled in a study of blood T cell repertoires in COVID-19. The CDR3 has 16 residues. The germline CDR1 and CDR2 sequences are GTSNPN and SVGIG (reference sequence). With 2 bases removed from V and 5 bases from J, the gap between germline ends came to 19 bases. The table came from immunoSEQ multiplex PCR; TCRdb's copy has only in-frame clones and leaves some out. The table shows more than 150,000 clones, with 80% to 85% occurring only once. This receptor was taken from a woman in her sixties or seventies who had recovered from COVID-19. This chain joins TRBV30 and TRBJ2-4, with a tentative D call TRBD1 (6 bases). The sample taken for sequencing was PBMCs or T cells enriched from blood (not recorded which). The CDR3 bases are TGTGCCTGGAGTTCCCGGGACATGGTGAGCCAAAACATTCAGTACTTC. Translating gives CAWSSRDMVSQNIQYF. Complete variable domain (other parts from reference TRBV30 and TRBJ2-4): SQTIHQWPATLVQPVGSPLSLECTVEGTSNPNLYWYRQAAGRGLQLLFYSVGIGQISSEVPQNLSASRPQDRQFILSSKKLLLSDSGFYLCAWSSRDMVSQNIQYFGAGTRLSVL.